This T cell receptor beta chain was found in a study of regulatory T cells in long-lasting Graves disease. Study-level information: Persistent cases were those of Graves' disease that involved over 5 years of antithyroid drugs with positive TSH receptor antibodies.

The study's findings and limits: TRBV28, TRBJ1-2 and TRBJ2-5 emerged as the favored segments in persistent disease.

Sample time point: persistent/refractory GD, antithyroid drugs over 5 years with positive TRAb. Researchers made the TCR library from RNA that was extracted from PBMCs. The CDR3 contains 14 residues. The germline V gene has CDR1 SNHLY and CDR2 FYNNEI. The V and J ends lost 6 bases and 9 bases, in that order; junction bases with no gene match: 7. This clonotype was observed many times. What it recognizes is unknown. Combining iRepertoire HTBI primers with Arm-PCR of CDR3 regions, the authors built TCR beta libraries. TCRdb re-derived calls from the multiplex PCR reads in MiXCR, one entry per CDR3 protein. The sample has 650,000 to 850,000 distinct CDR3 sequences, about 30% seen once.

The chain has TRBV2 and TRBJ1-6; TRBD1 matches 8 bases. The TCR was taken from a female donor with Graves disease. The specimen was peripheral blood mononuclear cells (PBMCs), collected when the disease was refractory, from a patient treated with antithyroid drugs. This CDR3 reads CASSPGTGLSPLHF. CDR3 bases: TGTGCCAGCAGCCCCGGGACAGGTCTTTCACCCCTCCACTTT.